The rows below give T cell receptor beta chains drawn from one sample of a study of identical twins. TCRdb re-called the 5' RACE reads through MiXCR, storing one row per CDR3 protein. The sample lists some 660,000 distinct CDR3 sequences; around 8.3% were seen once. These data were also filed under a second study, of yellow fever vaccine responses in identical twins.

The source material was PBMCs. Source of these receptors: a woman between 18 and 30 years old in good health. The CDR3 runs from the conserved cysteine through the conserved F or W. D genes are given only for firm matches. Size tells how often a clone was seen (once, few, many) or the class of an expanded clone, and some rows leave it out.

clone size,J gene,D gene,V gene,CDR3 DNA,CDR3 protein
.,TRBJ2-3,.,TRBV28,TGTGCCAGCAGTTTAGGCCTGCAGGGCTGGCAGTATTTT,CASSLGLQGWQYF
many,TRBJ2-7,TRBD1,TRBV6-1,TGTGCCAGCAGTACCAGGGGGCAGCTTGGCGAGCAGTACTTC,CASSTRGQLGEQYF
many,TRBJ2-3,TRBD2,TRBV12-3/TRBV12-4,TGTGCCAGCAGTGGGGGACTAGCGGGGGGGCCAGATACGCAGTATTTT,CASSGGLAGGPDTQYF
many,TRBJ1-1,.,TRBV29-1,TGCAGCGTTGCACTCGGTGGGGTTGGGATGAACACTGAAGCTTTCTTT,CSVALGGVGMNTEAFF
many,TRBJ2-7,TRBD2,TRBV7-2,TGTGCCAGCAGCTTGGGACTAGCGGAGGGCTACGAGCAGTACTTC,CASSLGLAEGYEQYF
many,TRBJ2-1,TRBD1,TRBV7-9,TGTGCCAGCAGCTTACAGGGGGATGAGCAGTTCTTC,CASSLQGDEQFF
few,TRBJ1-6,.,TRBV4-3,TGCGCCAGCAGCCAAGGGGTTTGGAATTCACCCCTCCACTTT,CASSQGVWNSPLHF
.,TRBJ2-1,TRBD1,TRBV18,TGTGCCAGCTCACCAACCAGGGGGCAAGCAAATGAGCAGTTCTTC,CASSPTRGQANEQFF
few,TRBJ1-1,.,TRBV7-9,TGTGCCAGCAGCTTGAAGGGGGGAAGCACTGAAGCTTTCTTT,CASSLKGGSTEAFF
.,TRBJ2-3,TRBD2,TRBV10-3,TGTGCCACCTGGAGCGGGGGGGCGACATATACGCAGTATTTT,CATWSGGATYTQYF
few,TRBJ2-1,.,TRBV20-1,TGCAGCACTCACTCGGCCAACAATGAGCAGTTCTTC,CSTHSANNEQFF
few,TRBJ2-5,.,TRBV12-3/TRBV12-4,TGTGCCAGCAGTTTAAGACCGGACGAGACCCAGTACTTC,CASSLRPDETQYF
few,TRBJ2-1,.,TRBV27,TGTGCCAGCAGTTTTAGTGTTGACAGGTACTACAATGAGCAGTTCTTC,CASSFSVDRYYNEQFF
.,TRBJ2-3,TRBD2,TRBV10-3,TGTGCCATCAGTGAGTCAGGCGCTAGCGGGGAAGATACGCAGTATTTT,CAISESGASGEDTQYF
.,TRBJ2-7,.,TRBV2,TGTGCCAGCAGAGTCCTGGACAATGCGAGGTCCGAGCAGTACTTC,CASRVLDNARSEQYF
few,TRBJ2-3,TRBD1,TRBV7-2,TGTGCCAGCAGCCTCGGGACAGGGGTTCGGAGAACGCAGTATTTT,CASSLGTGVRRTQYF
.,TRBJ1-1,.,TRBV20-1,TGCAGTGCTGGGGAGGGGGGCAGGGATGTGACTGAAGCTTTCTTT,CSAGEGGRDVTEAFF
few,TRBJ2-5,.,TRBV9,TGTGCCAGCAGCGTAGGGGAGGTGGAGACCCAGTACTTC,CASSVGEVETQYF
.,TRBJ1-1,.,TRBV7-8,TGTGCCAGCAGCTTACCTCGGGACTTTCGCATTCGGAACACTGAAGCTTTCTTT,CASSLPRDFRIRNTEAFF
.,TRBJ2-6,.,TRBV7-2,TGTGCCAGCAGCTCCGGTGGGAAGGGGGCCAACGTCCTGACTTTC,CASSSGGKGANVLTF
.,TRBJ2-3,TRBD2,TRBV7-2,TGTGCCAGCAGCCCTCGAACGGGGGGGCAAGATACGCAGTATTTT,CASSPRTGGQDTQYF
.,TRBJ2-5,.,TRBV20-1,TGCAGTGCTAAGGGGGTACAAGAGACCCAGTACTTC,CSAKGVQETQYF
.,TRBJ2-1,TRBD1,TRBV7-2,TGTGCCAGCAGCCTAGACAGGGTGATGGAGCAGTTCTTC,CASSLDRVMEQFF
many,TRBJ2-3,TRBD2,TRBV5-1,TGCGCCAGCAGCTTGGGGACTAGTTCCTCAGATACGCAGTATTTT,CASSLGTSSSDTQYF
few,TRBJ2-3,TRBD2,TRBV28,TGTGCCAGCAGTGCCCCGGGACTAGGTGATACGCAGTATTTT,CASSAPGLGDTQYF
few,TRBJ2-5,.,TRBV12-3/TRBV12-4,TGTGCCAGCAGTTTGGCTGGCAGGCGACCGGCAGAAGAGACCCAGTACTTC,CASSLAGRRPAEETQYF
.,TRBJ1-6,TRBD1,TRBV10-3,TGTGCCATCAGTGCGGACAGGGGCCACTCACCCCTCCACTTT,CAISADRGHSPLHF
few,TRBJ2-1,TRBD2,TRBV9,TGTGCCAGCAGCGTAGAAAGCGGGGGTTACAATGAGCAGTTCTTC,CASSVESGGYNEQFF
.,TRBJ2-7,.,TRBV5-1,TGCGCCAGCAGCTTGGGACAGATTAACTACGAGCAGTACTTC,CASSLGQINYEQYF